Below are 12 T cell receptor beta chains sequenced from a single sample in a study of graft-versus-host responses after intestinal transplantation. These receptors lack a known antigen. The table came from immunoSEQ multiplex PCR; TCRdb's copy has only in-frame clones and leaves some out. The table shows approximately 75,000 clones, with just under 95% occurring only once. Specimen: unstimulated CD8+ T cells sorted from spleen or lymph node cells, collected before intestinal transplant. The receptors originated from a human donor who received an intestinal transplant.

CDR3 loop: CASSLPGTTYEQYF. The CDR3 DNA sequence: TGTGCCAGCAGCCTACCGGGGACCACCTACGAGCAGTACTTC. The chain uses TRBV7-9 and TRBJ2-7; either TRBD1 or TRBD2 may fit D (5 bases each). Trimming took off 5 bases at V and 2 bases at J, with 13 bases between the two ends. Germline assignment: CDR1 SEHNR and CDR2 FQNEAQ (reference sequence). The CDR3 extends over 14 amino acids.

The V and J genes are TRBV11-2 and TRBJ2-1, with TRBD2 identical over 7 bases. CDR1 and CDR2 from the germline V gene are SGHAT and FQNNGV. This CDR3 comprises 18 residues. Unmatched junction bases numbered 12, after V lost 1 base and J lost 3 bases. The CDR3 here is CASSLALVWEGYYNEQFF. Written as DNA, the CDR3 is TGTGCCAGCAGCTTAGCCCTAGTGTGGGAGGGCTACTACAATGAGCAGTTCTTC.

This rearrangement joins TRBV7-6 to TRBJ1-3; the D is unclear. V shed 0 bases and J shed 0 bases, with 15 bases lying between them. There are 18 residues in the CDR3. In germline, CDR1 is SGHVS, CDR2 FNYEAQ. CDR3 sequence reads: CASSLAGARMNSGNTIYF. For the CDR3, the DNA is TGTGCCAGCAGCTTAGCGGGTGCCAGGATGAACTCTGGAAACACCATATATTTT.

CDR3 residues: CSVEDPGTSDSLGHEQFF. In DNA form, the CDR3 reads TGCAGCGTTGAAGACCCTGGGACTAGCGACTCATTAGGGCATGAGCAGTTCTTC. The chain joins TRBV29-1 to TRBJ2-1; TRBD2 aligns across 10 bases. This CDR3 has 18 amino acids. Unmatched junction bases numbered 16, after V lost 0 bases and J lost 8 bases. Germline V gene lookup returns CDR1 SQVTM and CDR2 ANQGSEA.

The CDR3 region has the DNA TGTGCCAGCAGCTTGGGGGCCGAGCAGTTCTTC. Amino acid sequence: CASSLGAEQFF. The chain uses TRBV5-4 and TRBJ2-1; no clear D. Trimming stripped 0 bases from V and 10 bases from J, with 5 bases between. This CDR3 has 11 residues. The V gene's germline CDR1 is SGHNT and CDR2 YYREEE (reference sequence).

The count of this clone is one. V is TRBV7-8 and J is TRBJ1-6; 7 nucleotides agree with TRBD1. From germline, CDR1 is SGHVS and CDR2 FQNEAQ. V shed 4 bases, J shed 5 bases, and the junction held 5 bases outside the gene matches. CDR3 length: 15 residues. The CDR3 loop reads CASSSGGGDNSPLHF. The CDR3 DNA is TGTGCCAGCAGCTCAGGGGGTGGAGATAATTCACCCCTCCACTTT.

The gene calls are TRBV6-5 and TRBJ1-1; D gene ambiguous. Germline V gene sequence: CDR1 MNHEY, CDR2 SVGAGI. V lost 0 bases to trimming and J lost 0 bases, with 2 bases between them. The CDR3 consists of 13 residues. The CDR3 coding sequence is TGTGCCAGCAGTTACTCCCTGAACACTGAAGCTTTCTTT. It codes for CASSYSLNTEAFF.

Of note for this clone: In the same sample, other DNA sequences code for this CDR3. The chain has TRBV6-5 and TRBJ1-2; 7 bases are a match to TRBD1. V lost 2 bases, J lost 8 bases, and 2 bases stayed unmatched. This CDR3 has 12 amino acids. CDR1 MNHEY and CDR2 SVGAGI come from the germline V gene. As DNA, the CDR3 is TGTGCCAGCAGTTACCAGGGGGGCGGCTACACCTTC. It is translated as CASSYQGGGYTF.

The chain is built from TRBV5-6 and TRBJ1-6; D perhaps matches TRBD1 (6 bases). CDR3 length: 16 amino acids. Germline V lookup: CDR1 SGHDT, CDR2 YYEEEE. Trimming removed 4 bases at V and 7 bases at J, with 18 bases between. CDR3 region: CASSPRPTGANSPLHF. CDR3 DNA: TGTGCCAGCAGCCCCAGACCGACAGGAGCGAATTCACCCCTCCACTTT.

This chain joins TRBV13 and TRBJ2-3; D may be TRBD2 (5 bases). The CDR3 is made up of 14 amino acids. Per germline, CDR1 PRHDT and CDR2 FYEKMQ (reference sequence). The V and J ends lost 1 base and 7 bases respectively, with 12 bases between them. This CDR3 is CASSLEGRLNTQYF. The CDR3 DNA sequence: TGTGCCAGCAGCTTAGAGGGCCGACTAAATACGCAGTATTTT.

The chain combines TRBV9 with TRBJ2-2, with 7 bases matching TRBD1. CDR1 is SGDLS, CDR2 YYNGEE, per germline. The CDR3 is made up of 17 amino acids. V lost 0 bases and J lost 2; bases outside the gene matches: 7. The CDR3 loop reads CASSVATGQENTGELFF. As DNA, the CDR3 is TGTGCCAGCAGCGTAGCTACAGGACAGGAAAACACCGGGGAGCTGTTTTTT.

The V and J genes are TRBV5-1 and TRBJ1-2; no reliable D call. The CDR3 has 16 amino acids. Germline V lookup: CDR1 SGHRS, CDR2 YFSETQ. V lost 5 bases and J lost 3, with 20 bases in between. For the CDR3, the DNA is TGCGCCAGCAGTCCCAACCCAACCTCCTTTGACTATGGCTACACCTTC. Translation gives CASSPNPTSFDYGYTF.